The 17 T cell receptor beta chains below were found in one sample sequenced in a study of blood T cell repertoires in COVID-19. Profiling relied on immunoSEQ multiplex PCR, and the TCRdb table lists in-frame clones only, not all of them. The table lists approximately 98,000 clones, 65% to 85% of them singletons. Specimen: peripheral blood. These receptors originate from a woman older than 75 with acute or convalescent COVID-19.

The genes are TRBV29-1 and TRBJ2-7; 11 positions match TRBD1. Germline CDR1 and CDR2: SQVTM and ANQGSEA. V lost 3 bases, J lost 4 bases, and 5 bases stayed unmatched. This CDR3 comprises 14 residues. Here the CDR3 DNA reads TGCAGCGTTGAGAGCGGACAGGGGGCTTACGAGCAGTACTTC. Its translation: CSVESGQGAYEQYF.

The chain couples TRBV7-9 to TRBJ2-3; D unresolved. Trimming took off 2 bases at V and 1 base at J, with 10 bases between the two ends. In germline, CDR1 is SEHNR, CDR2 FQNEAQ (reference sequence). CDR3 length: 15 residues. CDR3 sequence (DNA): TGTGCCAGCAGCTTATCTGCGGCCCGCACAGATACGCAGTATTTT. The encoded protein is CASSLSAARTDTQYF.

The chain joins TRBV9 to TRBJ2-5; no definite D call. Germline lookup yields CDR1 SGDLS and CDR2 YYNGEE. V lost 0 bases, J lost 5 bases, and 8 bases lay in between. This CDR3 region has 13 residues. The CDR3 spells CASSVDSSETQYF. In DNA, the CDR3 is TGTGCCAGCAGCGTAGACTCGTCGGAGACCCAGTACTTC. Drawing the rest from reference TRBV9 and TRBJ2-5, the complete variable domain is DSGVTQTPKHLITATGQRVTLRCSPRSGDLSVYWYQQSLDQGLQFLIQYYNGEERAKGNILERFSAQQFPDLHSELNLSSLELGDSALYFCASSVDSSETQYFGPGTRLLVL.

This sequence joins TRBV9 and TRBJ2-4; D gene unclear. CDR3 length: 15 amino acids. Trimming removed 0 bases from V and 2 bases from J, with 9 bases in between. Germline assignment: CDR1 SGDLS and CDR2 YYNGEE. CDR3 sequence (DNA): TGTGCCAGCAGCGTAGCTTTGGCCCCCAAAAACATTCAGTACTTC. Translated, it gives CASSVALAPKNIQYF.

The chain is built from TRBV18 and TRBJ2-3; 8 bases line up with TRBD2. The J segment lost 3 bases and the V segment lost 3 bases, leaving 8 bases of the junction unmatched. CDR1 and CDR2 (germline): KGHSH, LQKENI. The CDR3 loop spans 16 amino acids. The CDR3 protein is CASSPQSSSGTDTQYF. The CDR3 nucleotides read TGTGCCAGCTCACCCCAATCGTCTAGCGGGACAGATACGCAGTATTTT.

V gene TRBV15 combines with J gene TRBJ1-3; D remains ambiguous. Per the germline V gene, CDR1 is LNHNV and CDR2 is YYDKDF (reference sequence). The germline V and J ends were trimmed by 0 bases and 3 bases, with 9 bases remaining between them. This CDR3 comprises 15 residues. DNA for the CDR3: TGTGCCACCAGCAGAGATATGAACGGTGGAAACACCATATATTTT. It is translated as CATSRDMNGGNTIYF. Full variable domain (outside the CDR3, taken from reference TRBV15 and TRBJ1-3): DAMVIQNPRYQVTQFGKPVTLSCSQTLNHNVMYWYQQKSSQAPKLLFHYYDKDFNNEADTPDNFQSRRPNTSFCFLDIRSPGLGDTAMYLCATSRDMNGGNTIYFGEGSWLTVV.

DNA of the CDR3: TGTGCCAGCCGAATAGTTACCGATAGCTATGGCTACACCTTC. Translated, it gives CASRIVTDSYGYTF. V usage is TRBV19 and J usage is TRBJ1-2; D is unclear. This CDR3 comprises 14 residues. The germline V and J ends were trimmed by 9 bases and 4 bases, with 18 bases remaining between them. Germline V CDR1 and CDR2: LNHDA, SQIVND (reference sequence).

In this sample, this clone turned up a few times. V gene TRBV28 combines with J gene TRBJ1-1; TRBD1 aligns across 8 bases. Germline lookup yields CDR1 MDHEN and CDR2 SYDVKM. With V trimmed by 4 bases and J by 10 bases, 14 bases remained unmatched. The CDR3 has 15 amino acids. CDR3: CASSSADRVGLLAFF. As DNA, the CDR3 is TGTGCCAGCAGTTCCGCGGACAGGGTTGGGTTGCTAGCTTTCTTT.

The rearrangement uses TRBV6-5 and TRBJ1-2; no definite D call. The CDR3 spans 13 residues. Trimming took off 2 bases at V and 5 bases at J, with 9 bases between the two ends. Germline CDR1 MNHEY, CDR2 SVGAGI. DNA of the CDR3: TGTGCCAGCAGTTACAGCGGTGGGTATGGCTACACCTTC. Its translation: CASSYSGGYGYTF.

The chain joins TRBV3-1 (or the pseudogene TRBV3-2) to TRBJ1-4; 8 bases fit TRBD1. The CDR3 is made up of 18 amino acids. With V trimmed by 1 base and J by 7 bases, 14 bases remained unmatched. Per the germline V gene, CDR1 is LGHDT and CDR2 is YNNKEL (reference sequence). CDR3 nucleotides: TGTGCCAGCAGCCAAGGTAGGGCAAAACAGGGGGAGAGTGAAAAACTGTTTTTT. Its protein product is CASSQGRAKQGESEKLFF.

This sequence joins TRBV6-5 and TRBJ1-1; D gene ambiguous. CDR1 and CDR2 from the germline V gene are MNHEY and SVGAGI. The CDR3 has 13 residues. V gave up 6 bases and J gave up 1 base, with 9 bases separating them. The CDR3 region is CASSTNTNTEAFF. The CDR3 DNA reads as TGTGCCAGCAGCACTAACACGAACACTGAAGCTTTCTTT.

The chain links TRBV29-1 to TRBJ2-1; D possibly corresponds to TRBD1 (5 bases). V shed 0 bases and J shed 5 bases, with 11 bases lying between them. Germline V CDR1 and CDR2: SQVTM, ANQGSEA. CDR3 length: 14 residues. CDR3 loop: CSVEDPRDNNEQFF. As DNA, the CDR3 is TGCAGCGTTGAAGATCCCAGGGATAACAATGAGCAGTTCTTC.

This clone was counted only a few times. The CDR3 loop reads CASSQPGTNYGYTF. The CDR3 bases are TGTGCCAGCAGCCAGCCAGGGACTAACTATGGCTACACCTTC. The chain employs TRBV14 and TRBJ1-2, with D possibly TRBD1 on 5 matching bases. Germline V gene lookup returns CDR1 SGHDN and CDR2 FVKESK. The CDR3 is 14 residues long. V shed 3 bases and J shed 0 bases, with 8 bases lying between them.

The chain couples TRBV5-5 to TRBJ1-1; 10 positions match TRBD1. Germline assignment: CDR1 SGHKS and CDR2 YYEKEE (reference sequence). The CDR3 sequence is 17 residues long. Trimming at V came to 4 bases and at J to 1 base, leaving 10 bases not matched to a gene. In nucleotides, the CDR3 is TGTGCCAGCAGCCACACAGACAGGGGGCTAGGGAACACTGAAGCTTTCTTT. It codes for CASSHTDRGLGNTEAFF.

This clone was found a few times. The chain uses TRBV2 and TRBJ1-4; 7 bases match TRBD1. J lost 1 base, V lost 8 bases, and 1 base had no gene match. CDR3 length: 13 amino acids. CDR1 and CDR2 from the germline V gene are SNHLY and FYNNEI. CDR3: CASQGGTNEKLFF. In DNA, the CDR3 is TGTGCCAGCCAGGGGGGAACTAATGAAAAACTGTTTTTT. Filled out from reference TRBV2 and TRBJ1-4, the complete variable domain reads EPEVTQTPSHQVTQMGQEVILRCVPISNHLYFYWYRQILGQKVEFLVSFYNNEISEKSEIFDDQFSVERPDGSNFTLKIRSTKLEDSAMYFCASQGGTNEKLFFGSGTQLSVL.

The chain joins TRBV5-6 to TRBJ1-2; D is uncertain. The germline CDR1 and CDR2 sequences are SGHDT and YYEEEE. This CDR3 region has 15 residues. The V and J ends lost 4 bases and 4 bases respectively, with 17 bases between them. CDR3 sequence reads: CASSLMQGVGYGYTF. The DNA for the CDR3 is TGTGCCAGCAGCCTTATGCAAGGAGTAGGCTATGGCTACACCTTC.

This clone was seen ten or more times. This rearrangement joins TRBV2 to TRBJ1-2, with a weak D call TRBD1 (5 bases). The CDR3 has 14 residues. The ends were cut back, 6 bases at V and 2 bases at J, with 13 bases in the middle. Germline V gene sequence: CDR1 SNHLY, CDR2 FYNNEI. The CDR3 nucleotides are TGTGCCAGCAGCGGACAAAGAGGAAACTATGGCTACACCTTC. Translation: CASSGQRGNYGYTF.